The 31 T cell receptor beta chains listed next were all sequenced from one sample in a study of OX40 agonist ivuxolimab in advanced cancers. Libraries were prepared through the immunoSEQ multiplex PCR assay. Entries here come from immuneACCESS through TCRdb and include only in-frame sequences with V and J called. Some clones fail to appear in such tables; in the studies checked, an unresolved V gene covers under half of the shortfall, and the cause of the remainder is unknown. Present in this sample are about 19,000 clones, around 68% of which were seen just once. The top ten clonotypes cover roughly an eighth of the sample. Sample: CD4+ or CD8+ T cells sorted from blood, taken in a trial of the OX40 agonist ivuxolimab. All receptors come from an adult with an advanced solid tumor such as melanoma, head and neck, liver or kidney cancer.

A few counts support this clone. V and J are TRBV6-5 and TRBJ2-5, with D perhaps being TRBD1 or TRBD2 (7 bases each). Trimming removed 5 bases from V and 2 bases from J, with 15 bases in between. Germline-derived CDR1 and CDR2 are MNHEY and SVGAGI. The CDR3 consists of 15 residues. The DNA of the CDR3 is TGTGCCAGCAGTCGAGATCAGGGGGGGCAAGAGACCCAGTACTTC. It encodes CASSRDQGGQETQYF.

The chain couples TRBV19 to TRBJ1-1; TRBD1 matches at 8 bases. The J segment lost 0 bases and the V segment lost 0 bases, leaving 6 bases of the junction unmatched. There are 17 residues in the CDR3. CDR1 LNHDA and CDR2 SQIVND come from the germline V gene (reference sequence). CDR3 region: CASSIDPRTGLNTEAFF. CDR3 DNA sequence: TGTGCCAGTAGTATAGATCCGCGGACAGGGTTGAACACTGAAGCTTTCTTT.

This clone appeared once. The gene calls are TRBV6-1 and TRBJ1-4, with D unclear. Trimming left V 5 bases short and J 3 bases short, with 13 bases between. Germline CDR1 reads MNHNS; CDR2 reads SASEGT. The CDR3 extends over 15 amino acids. CDR3 region: CASSLWTWANEKLFF. The CDR3, as DNA: TGTGCCAGCAGTTTATGGACGTGGGCTAATGAAAAACTGTTTTTT.

The rearrangement joins TRBV6-5 to TRBJ1-6, with unresolved D. The CDR3 length is 14 residues. Germline V gene data show CDR1 as MNHEY and CDR2 as SVGAGI. With 8 bases removed from V and 0 bases from J, the gap between germline ends came to 8 bases. The DNA for the CDR3 is TGTGCCAGCTCTGAGAGCTCCTATAATTCACCCCTCCACTTT. Encoded protein: CASSESSYNSPLHF.

The CDR3 loop is CASRQGQETQYF. Here the CDR3 DNA reads TGTGCCAGCAGACAGGGCCAAGAGACCCAGTACTTC. V is TRBV7-9 and J is TRBJ2-5; D is perhaps TRBD1 (6 bases). CDR3 length: 12 residues. Germline V gene sequence: CDR1 SEHNR, CDR2 FQNEAQ (reference sequence). The V gene lost 6 bases and the J gene lost 1 base, with 6 bases spanning the gap. Supplemented by reference TRBV7-9 and TRBJ2-5, the full variable domain reads DTGVSQNPRHKITKRGQNVTFRCDPISEHNRLYWYRQTLGQGPEFLTYFQNEAQLEKSRLLSDRFSAERPKGSFSTLEIQRTEQGDSAMYLCASRQGQETQYFGPGTRLLVL.

In its sample, this clone was seen once. The chain recombines TRBV13 with TRBJ2-7; D possibly matches TRBD1 or TRBD2 (5 bases each). Trimming cost V 5 bases and J 2 bases, with 13 bases left between them. The germline gives CDR1 PRHDT, CDR2 FYEKMQ (reference sequence). The CDR3 totals 14 residues. This CDR3 reads CASSPGTHAYEQYF. Here the CDR3 DNA reads TGTGCCAGCAGCCCCGGGACCCATGCCTACGAGCAGTACTTC. The full variable domain, completed using reference TRBV13 and TRBJ2-7, is AAGVIQSPRHLIKEKRETATLKCYPIPRHDTVYWYQQGPGQDPQFLISFYEKMQSDKGSIPDRFSAQQFSDYHSELNMSSLELGDSALYFCASSPGTHAYEQYFGPGTRLTVT.

The genes are TRBV7-8 and TRBJ2-7, with 10 bases that match TRBD2. Germline V gene data show CDR1 as SGHVS and CDR2 as FQNEAQ. The junction had 7 bases not matched to a gene; V was cut back by 2 bases and J by 0 bases. The CDR3 runs 17 residues. CDR3 region: CASSLPAGGASSYEQYF. The CDR3 DNA reads TGTGCCAGCAGCTTACCAGCGGGGGGGGCGAGCTCCTACGAGCAGTACTTC.

The chain is built from TRBV28 and TRBJ2-7; 7 nucleotides line up with TRBD1. The germline V gene encodes CDR1 MDHEN and CDR2 SYDVKM. The length of the CDR3 is 15 residues. Trimming took 4 bases from V and 3 from J; bases not matched to a gene: 9. The CDR3 sequence: CASSSYRDSHYEQYF. In DNA form, the CDR3 reads TGTGCCAGCAGTTCCTACCGGGACAGCCACTACGAGCAGTACTTC.

In this sample, this clone turned up a few times. The chain employs TRBV23-1 and TRBJ2-3; the D call may be TRBD1 or TRBD2 (6 bases each). TRBV23-1 is an ORF, with its function uncertain. This CDR3 is built from 16 residues. V gave up 7 bases and J gave up 2 bases, with 19 bases separating them. The CDR3 DNA is TGCGCCAGCATCTCCCCCGAGGGGGGAGTCACAGATACGCAGTATTTT. Protein sequence: CASISPEGGVTDTQYF.

This clone was seen a few times. The gene calls are TRBV7-9 and TRBJ2-7; no clear D. Trimming left V 4 bases short and J 0 bases short, with 19 bases between. The CDR3 has 17 residues. The germline V gene encodes CDR1 SEHNR and CDR2 FQNEAQ (reference sequence). DNA for the CDR3: TGTGCCAGCAGCTCTCCACGGTCCGGACGGCACTCCTACGAGCAGTACTTC. This translates into CASSSPRSGRHSYEQYF.

V and J are TRBV11-2 and TRBJ2-4; the match to TRBD1 covers 9 bases. The V segment lost 5 bases and the J segment 8 bases; nucleotides outside the gene matches: 10. Germline V CDR1 and CDR2: SGHAT, FQNNGV. The CDR3 spans 15 residues. CDR3 in DNA: TGTGCCAGCAGCCCCCGGGACAGGGATGTGGACATTCAGTACTTC. Translation gives CASSPRDRDVDIQYF.

This sequence joins TRBV29-1 and TRBJ1-1; the match to TRBD1 covers 7 bases. Germline trimming cut 4 bases from V and 3 bases from J; bases unmatched to any gene: 11. In germline, CDR1 is SQVTM, CDR2 ANQGSEA. The CDR3 consists of 15 residues. The CDR3 DNA reads as TGCAGCGTTGCCGTATCAGGGGGATCGGACACTGAAGCTTTCTTT. Translating it yields CSVAVSGGSDTEAFF. Filled out from reference TRBV29-1 and TRBJ1-1, the complete variable domain reads SAVISQKPSRDICQRGTSLTIQCQVDSQVTMMFWYRQQPGQSLTLIATANQGSEATYESGFVIDKFPISRPNLTFSTLTVSNMSPEDSSIYLCSVAVSGGSDTEAFFGQGTRLTVV.

The V gene is TRBV9, the J gene TRBJ2-7, with 8 bases that match TRBD2. This CDR3 has 16 amino acids. J lost 0 bases, V lost 3 bases, and 8 bases had no gene match. Germline V CDR1 and CDR2: SGDLS, YYNGEE. Here the CDR3 reads CASSGGGAGDSYEQYF. The DNA of the CDR3 is TGTGCCAGCAGCGGCGGCGGAGCGGGAGACTCCTACGAGCAGTACTTC.

This chain connects TRBV9 to TRBJ2-1; 9 bases align to TRBD2. Unmatched junction bases numbered 8, after V lost 3 bases and J lost 4 bases. Germline assignment: CDR1 SGDLS and CDR2 YYNGEE. The CDR3 is made up of 16 amino acids. The CDR3 DNA reads as TGTGCCAGCAGCGCTCTTACTGCGGGAGGGTACAATGAGCAGTTCTTC. The encoded protein is CASSALTAGGYNEQFF.

The chain joins TRBV10-3 to TRBJ1-2; the D gene is possibly TRBD1 (5 bases). CDR1 ENHRY and CDR2 SYGVKD come from the germline V gene. The CDR3 is 13 residues long. Trimming removed 10 bases at V and 4 bases at J, with 16 bases between. The chain's CDR3 is CASSGGTAYGYTF. CDR3 nucleotide sequence: TGTGCCAGCAGCGGAGGGACTGCCTATGGCTACACCTTC.

This chain uses TRBV27 with TRBJ2-7, with 7 bases identical to TRBD1. The germline V gene encodes CDR1 MNHEY and CDR2 SMNVEV (reference sequence). This CDR3 contains 15 residues. With 2 bases clipped from V and 2 bases from J, the junction kept 6 bases outside the gene matches. The CDR3 sequence: CASSLEPGQTYEQYF. DNA for the CDR3: TGTGCCAGCAGTTTAGAACCGGGACAGACCTACGAGCAGTACTTC.

In regard to this clone: One end of the junction fails to match germline, which may point to a read error. The rearrangement joins TRBV28 to TRBJ2-5, with 13 bases identical to TRBD2. Germline values: CDR1 MDHEN, CDR2 SYDVKM. The CDR3 is 15 amino acids. This CDR3 is CASSIGLAGAFTRYF. Here the CDR3 DNA reads TGTGCCAGCAGTATTGGACTAGCGGGAGCGTTTACCCGGTACTTC.

The chain joins TRBV9 to TRBJ2-7; D gene uncertain. CDR1 and CDR2 (germline): SGDLS, YYNGEE. The CDR3 is 14 residues long. Trimming removed 4 bases from V and 0 bases from J, with 11 bases in between. The CDR3 sequence: CASSQEATSYEQYF. The CDR3 DNA reads TGTGCCAGCAGCCAAGAGGCGACCTCCTACGAGCAGTACTTC.

The sample holds one count of this clone. This chain joins TRBV7-9 and TRBJ2-1; D may be TRBD2 (5 bases). Trimming cost V 4 bases and J 4 bases, with 20 bases left between them. Germline assignment: CDR1 SEHNR and CDR2 FQNEAQ (reference sequence). This CDR3 has 17 residues. The CDR3 coding sequence is TGTGCCAGCAGCTCGGCGGGTCCTCATCATGGGTACAATGAGCAGTTCTTC. It codes for CASSSAGPHHGYNEQFF.

The chain has TRBV25-1 and TRBJ2-5; D is uncertain. This CDR3 region has 14 residues. CDR1 is MGHDK, CDR2 SYGVNS, per germline. V lost 2 bases and J lost 4, with 11 bases in between. The CDR3 sequence: CASSELEVLETQYF. CDR3 bases: TGTGCCAGCAGTGAACTTGAGGTATTAGAGACCCAGTACTTC.

This clone has just a few counts. The genes are TRBV7-8 and TRBJ2-7; possibly TRBD1 for D (5 bases). This CDR3 is built from 14 residues. The germline V gene encodes CDR1 SGHVS and CDR2 FQNEAQ. V shed 5 bases and J shed 2 bases, with 13 bases lying between them. CDR3 protein: CASSARQRPYEQYF. The CDR3 region has the DNA TGTGCCAGCAGCGCAAGACAGCGACCCTACGAGCAGTACTTC.

The chain couples TRBV19 to TRBJ2-3; TRBD2 matches 8 bases. The ends lost 0 bases at V and 0 bases at J; junction bases unmatched: 2. There are 16 residues in the CDR3. The germline V gene encodes CDR1 LNHDA and CDR2 SQIVND (reference sequence). This chain's CDR3 is CASSIDRGGSTDTQYF. As DNA, the CDR3 is TGTGCCAGTAGTATAGATCGGGGGGGGAGCACAGATACGCAGTATTTT.

This clone has a count of ten or more. The J gene is TRBJ2-5, the V gene TRBV7-2, with D possibly matching TRBD1 (6 bases). Germline V gives CDR1 SGHTA, CDR2 FQGNSA. With 5 bases removed from V and 5 bases from J, the gap between germline ends came to 15 bases. The CDR3 runs to 14 residues. The CDR3 spells CASSNWDTPETQYF. CDR3 sequence (DNA): TGTGCCAGCAGCAACTGGGACACCCCCGAGACCCAGTACTTC.

This clone is deemed medium-sized. The chain recombines TRBV28 with TRBJ1-5; the D is unclear. From germline, CDR1 is MDHEN and CDR2 SYDVKM. The CDR3 is made up of 13 amino acids. V lost 3 bases to trimming and J lost 0 bases, with 3 bases between them. CDR3 sequence (DNA): TGTGCCAGCAGTTTTAATAGCAATCAGCCCCAGCATTTT. This encodes CASSFNSNQPQHF.

The chain uses TRBV5-5 and TRBJ2-3; possibly TRBD1 or TRBD2 for D (5 bases each). The CDR3 contains 16 residues. Germline V gene data show CDR1 as SGHKS and CDR2 as YYEKEE (reference sequence). The V end lost 4 bases, the J end lost 2 bases, and 17 bases lay between the germline ends. The DNA for the CDR3 is TGTGCCAGCAGCCCCTCCGGGGCGGGTTACACAGATACGCAGTATTTT. Its protein is CASSPSGAGYTDTQYF.

The chain employs TRBV28 and TRBJ2-2; TRBD2 matches 9 bases. The ends lost 5 bases at V and 5 bases at J; junction bases unmatched: 3. Looked up from germline, CDR1 is MDHEN and CDR2 is SYDVKM. The CDR3 has 14 amino acids. The CDR3 DNA is TGTGCCAGCAGTACTAGCGGGTGGACCGGGGAGCTGTTTTTT. It translates to CASSTSGWTGELFF.

V gene TRBV28 combines with J gene TRBJ2-2, with 7 bases aligning to TRBD1. The length of the CDR3 is 16 residues. Per the germline V gene, CDR1 is MDHEN and CDR2 is SYDVKM. Unmatched junction bases numbered 7, after V lost 6 bases and J lost 0 bases. CDR3 residues: CASSRIGTANTGELFF. In nucleotides, the CDR3 is TGTGCCAGCAGCCGCATCGGGACAGCGAACACCGGGGAGCTGTTTTTT. Complete variable domain (other parts from reference TRBV28 and TRBJ2-2): DVKVTQSSRYLVKRTGEKVFLECVQDMDHENMFWYRQDPGLGLRLIYFSYDVKMKEKGDIPEGYSVSREKKERFSLILESASTNQTSMYLCASSRIGTANTGELFFGEGSRLTVL.

This sequence joins TRBV7-6 and TRBJ1-1, with D possibly being TRBD1 (6 bases). Germline loops: CDR1 SGHVS, CDR2 FNYEAQ. V was clipped by 3 bases and J by 0 bases, with 11 bases between them. This CDR3 contains 15 residues. CDR3 in DNA: TGTGCCAGCAGCTTGTGGACAGACATGAACACTGAAGCTTTCTTT. Translation: CASSLWTDMNTEAFF.

The rearrangement uses TRBV7-9 and TRBJ1-1; possible D gene TRBD1, 5 bases. The CDR3 is 14 residues long. The V gene's germline CDR1 is SEHNR and CDR2 FQNEAQ (reference sequence). The V end lost 3 bases, the J end lost 4 bases, and 12 bases lay between the germline ends. CDR3 sequence: CASSFVGLGTEAFF. CDR3 sequence (DNA): TGTGCCAGCAGCTTTGTGGGGCTGGGCACTGAAGCTTTCTTT.

This chain uses TRBV5-1 with TRBJ2-1; D call uncertain. Trimming stripped 5 bases from V and 7 bases from J, with 13 bases between. Germline CDR1 and CDR2: SGHRS and YFSETQ. This CDR3 comprises 13 residues. In nucleotides, the CDR3 is TGCGCCAGCAGTGTTCCTGATGGTAATGAGCAGTTCTTC. This sequence encodes CASSVPDGNEQFF.

The CDR3 nucleotides are TGTGCCAGCAGCCCTAAATGGACCACCGCGGCATTCGGGGAGCTGTTTTTT. Residues: CASSPKWTTAAFGELFF. The chain is built from TRBV5-6 and TRBJ2-2, with no clear D. The germline CDR1 and CDR2 sequences are SGHDT and YYEEEE. Trimming removed 4 bases at V and 7 bases at J, with 23 bases between. CDR3 size: 17 residues. Supplemented by reference TRBV5-6 and TRBJ2-2, the full variable domain reads DAGVTQSPTHLIKTRGQQVTLRCSPKSGHDTVSWYQQALGQGPQFIFQYYEEEERQRGNFPDRFSGHQFPNYSSELNVNALLLGDSALYLCASSPKWTTAAFGELFFGEGSRLTVL.